The 21 T cell receptor beta chains below were found in one sample sequenced in a study of Ad26.COV2.S vaccination and SARS-CoV-2 variants (dated by TCRdb to the early 2020s). The sample's treatment or condition, from its label and the paper: about 20 received Ad26.COV2.S at low or high dose, single or two shots; a few received placebo; per-sample allocation not given. For vaccine and placebo recipients, the sequenced repertoires came from samples collected on day 63 after the first injection. The library was made by the immunoSEQ multiplex PCR assay. This is the immuneACCESS table as TCRdb keeps it, with only in-frame sequences that have V and J called. A part of the clones is gone; compared with another copy, unresolved V genes explain less than half, and the rest is unexplained. The sample table shows under 600,000 clones, and 80% to 90% are seen once. Together, the top ten hold 1.7% of the sample.

Source: peripheral blood, taken in a trial of Ad26.COV2.S vaccine versus placebo. These receptors came from a person between 18 and 65 years old who received the Ad26.COV2.S COVID-19 vaccine or a placebo.

The chain combines TRBV5-1 with TRBJ1-1; TRBD1 might be the D (6 bases). The CDR3 is 13 amino acids. Deletions cut 4 bases from V and 1 base from J, with 8 bases between. Germline V gives CDR1 SGHRS, CDR2 YFSETQ. Here the CDR3 reads CASSTGQNTEAFF. CDR3 DNA: TGCGCCAGCAGCACGGGACAGAACACTGAAGCTTTCTTT. The full variable domain, completed using reference TRBV5-1 and TRBJ1-1, is KAGVTQTPRYLIKTRGQQVTLSCSPISGHRSVSWYQQTPGQGLQFLFEYFSETQRNKGNFPGRFSGRQFSNSRSEMNVSTLELGDSALYLCASSTGQNTEAFFGQGTRLTVV.

This clone was detected only once. J is TRBJ1-1 and V is TRBV5-1; 8 bases are shared with TRBD1. The CDR3 is made up of 15 amino acids. Germline values: CDR1 SGHRS, CDR2 YFSETQ. Trimming at V came to 2 bases and at J to 0 bases, leaving 3 bases not matched to a gene. CDR3 in DNA: TGCGCCAGCAGCTTACAGGGGGTCTTGAACACTGAAGCTTTCTTT. Its translation: CASSLQGVLNTEAFF.

This clone was seen just once. The chain is built from TRBV5-1 and TRBJ1-5, with 8 bases aligning to TRBD1. The ends lost 0 bases at V and 7 bases at J; junction bases unmatched: 6. The germline V gene encodes CDR1 SGHRS and CDR2 YFSETQ. This CDR3 spans 15 amino acids. This CDR3 reads CASSLDGTGYQPQHF. CDR3 DNA sequence: TGCGCCAGCAGCTTGGACGGGACAGGTTACCAGCCCCAGCATTTT.

The chain couples TRBV7-4 to TRBJ2-7, with TRBD1 identical over 9 bases. The CDR3 length is 15 residues. Germline V gives CDR1 SGHVT, CDR2 SQSDAQ. The trim removed 3 bases at V and 5 bases at J, leaving 8 bases unmatched. The CDR3 DNA is TGTGCCAGCAGCTTCCCGGGACAGGGTCGCCACGAGCAGTACTTC. Encoded protein: CASSFPGQGRHEQYF.

V is TRBV28 and J is TRBJ2-4; D call uncertain. The CDR3 extends over 13 amino acids. The germline gives CDR1 MDHEN, CDR2 SYDVKM. Trimming removed 6 bases from V and 9 bases from J, with 15 bases in between. The chain's CDR3 is CASSTSSRSIQYF. The CDR3 DNA follows: TGTGCCAGCAGCACCAGTTCGAGAAGCATTCAGTACTTC. Drawing the rest from reference TRBV28 and TRBJ2-4, the complete variable domain is DVKVTQSSRYLVKRTGEKVFLECVQDMDHENMFWYRQDPGLGLRLIYFSYDVKMKEKGDIPEGYSVSREKKERFSLILESASTNQTSMYLCASSTSSRSIQYFGAGTRLSVL.

The rearrangement joins TRBV28 to TRBJ2-3, with 9 bases that match TRBD2. This CDR3 region has 16 residues. Losses at the gene ends were 2 bases for V and 2 bases for J; bases not matched to a gene: 5. Per the germline V gene, CDR1 is MDHEN and CDR2 is SYDVKM. The CDR3 sequence: CASSLGLAGPTDTQYF. The CDR3 DNA reads as TGTGCCAGCAGTTTAGGGCTAGCGGGGCCCACAGATACGCAGTATTTT.

This clone was recorded once. The rearrangement joins TRBV2 to TRBJ1-5; D might be TRBD1 (6 bases). V was cut by 2 bases and J by 5 bases, with 10 bases left in between. This CDR3 has 14 amino acids. The V gene's germline CDR1 is SNHLY and CDR2 FYNNEI. This CDR3 reads CASSELQGDQPQHF. The DNA of the CDR3 is TGTGCCAGCAGTGAATTACAGGGCGATCAGCCCCAGCATTTT.

This clone was seen only a few times. The V gene is TRBV4-3, the J gene TRBJ1-1, with D unclear. The CDR3 has 12 residues. Per the germline V gene, CDR1 is LGHNA and CDR2 is YSLEER. V lost 4 bases and J 5 bases, leaving 8 bases between the germline ends. The CDR3 spells CASSRTGTEAFF. CDR3 sequence (DNA): TGCGCCAGCAGCCGAACTGGGACTGAAGCTTTCTTT.

The chain employs TRBV10-3 and TRBJ2-5, with D maybe TRBD2 (6 bases). The V gene's germline CDR1 is ENHRY and CDR2 SYGVKD. V dropped 4 bases and J dropped 1 base, with 10 bases sitting between them. This CDR3 region has 14 residues. For the CDR3, the DNA is TGTGCCATCAGTGTGAACGGGGGCCAAGAGACCCAGTACTTC. This translates into CAISVNGGQETQYF.

Worth noting for this clone: Other DNA variants within this sample encode the same CDR3. The CDR3 is CASSPTGRPYEQYF. The CDR3 coding sequence is TGTGCCAGCTCACCAACAGGGAGACCCTACGAGCAGTACTTC. J is TRBJ2-7 and V is TRBV18; TRBD1 might be the D (6 bases). Between the trimmed V and J ends, which lost 2 bases and 2 bases, there was a span of 10 bases. CDR1 is KGHSH, CDR2 LQKENI, per germline. The CDR3 spans 14 residues.

The chain links TRBV5-1 to TRBJ2-7; D is tentatively TRBD1 or TRBD2 (5 bases each). The CDR3 runs to 15 residues. The V gene lost 4 bases and the J gene lost 2 bases, with 16 bases spanning the gap. CDR1 is SGHRS, CDR2 YFSETQ, per germline. CDR3 amino acids: CASSARGDPTYEQYF. For the CDR3, the DNA is TGCGCCAGCAGCGCGAGAGGGGACCCAACCTACGAGCAGTACTTC.

The rearrangement links TRBV10-3 to TRBJ2-3, with 7 positions matching TRBD2. Germline CDR1 and CDR2: ENHRY and SYGVKD. The V and J ends lost 1 base and 0 bases, in that order; junction bases with no gene match: 7. The CDR3 has 17 amino acids. The CDR3, as DNA: TGTGCCATCAGTGAGTATAGTCTAGCGGATAGCACAGATACGCAGTATTTT. This codes for CAISEYSLADSTDTQYF.

The J gene is TRBJ2-7, the V gene TRBV2, with D perhaps TRBD1 or TRBD2 (5 bases each). There are 12 residues in the CDR3. Trimming shortened V by 4 bases and J by 3 bases, and 7 bases separated the two germline ends. CDR1 and CDR2 (germline): SNHLY, FYNNEI. The CDR3 bases are TGTGCCAGCAGTGGGGGGTACTACGAGCAGTACTTC. Translating it yields CASSGGYYEQYF.

The genes are TRBV30 and TRBJ2-7, with 13 bases aligning to TRBD2. Germline CDR1 GTSNPN, CDR2 SVGIG (reference sequence). V lost 4 bases, J lost 3 bases, and 18 bases stayed unmatched. The CDR3 totals 19 residues. The CDR3 region has the DNA TGTGCCTGGACCTTTCCGACTAGCGGGAGGTCACGTTCGAGCTACGAGCAGTACTTC. Translation gives CAWTFPTSGRSRSSYEQYF. Complete variable domain (other parts from reference TRBV30 and TRBJ2-7): SQTIHQWPATLVQPVGSPLSLECTVEGTSNPNLYWYRQAAGRGLQLLFYSVGIGQISSEVPQNLSASRPQDRQFILSSKKLLLSDSGFYLCAWTFPTSGRSRSSYEQYFGPGTRLTVT.

The J gene is TRBJ2-7, the V gene TRBV15; D possibly corresponds to TRBD2 (6 bases). CDR1 and CDR2 (germline): LNHNV, YYDKDF (reference sequence). The CDR3 runs to 15 residues. V was cut by 3 bases and J by 2 bases, with 14 bases left in between. The chain's CDR3 is CATSSVREQTYEQYF. The CDR3 DNA reads TGTGCCACCAGCAGTGTTCGGGAGCAGACCTACGAGCAGTACTTC.

The count of this clone is one. The gene calls are TRBV11-1 and TRBJ2-5, with TRBD2 as a possible D gene (5 bases). Germline V lookup: CDR1 SGHAT, CDR2 FQDESV (reference sequence). The CDR3 is 13 residues long. Trimming pared 3 bases from V and 5 bases from J, leaving 10 bases between. The CDR3 bases are TGTGCCAGCAGCTTCGGGGTCGGGGAGACCCAGTACTTC. Its protein is CASSFGVGETQYF.

In regard to this clone: The same CDR3 is also encoded by other DNA sequences in this sample. The chain is built from TRBV18 and TRBJ1-2, with 7 bases lining up with TRBD1. Germline trimming cut 2 bases from V and 1 base from J; bases unmatched to any gene: 7. Germline lookup yields CDR1 KGHSH and CDR2 LQKENI. The CDR3 contains 16 residues. The CDR3 sequence: CASSPNRDSVNYGYTF. As DNA, the CDR3 is TGTGCCAGCTCACCAAACCGGGACAGCGTTAACTATGGCTACACCTTC.

This chain uses TRBV11-2 with TRBJ2-1; 8 bases match TRBD2. Germline trimming cut 2 bases from V and 0 bases from J; bases unmatched to any gene: 12. CDR3 size: 19 residues. From germline, CDR1 is SGHAT and CDR2 FQNNGV. CDR3 DNA: TGTGCCAGCAGCTTAAGTCCGGGACTAGTGGGGAGCTCCTACAATGAGCAGTTCTTC. Translation gives CASSLSPGLVGSSYNEQFF.

The CDR3 loop is CASNPRVGSNSPLHF. CDR3 nucleotides: TGTGCCAGCAACCCTCGGGTGGGATCGAATTCACCCCTCCACTTT. This sequence joins TRBV28 and TRBJ1-6; D ambiguous. CDR1 MDHEN and CDR2 SYDVKM come from the germline V gene. The CDR3 runs to 15 residues. The V end lost 7 bases, the J end lost 7 bases, and 17 bases lay between the germline ends.

This chain links TRBV5-6 with TRBJ1-5, with TRBD1 as a possible D gene (6 bases). The CDR3 sequence is 13 residues long. Germline-derived CDR1 and CDR2 are SGHDT and YYEEEE. Trimming cost V 3 bases and J 6 bases, with 10 bases left between them. In nucleotides, the CDR3 is TGTGCCAGCAGCTCCTCACAGGGTCAGCCCCAGCATTTT. It codes for CASSSSQGQPQHF. Filled out from reference TRBV5-6 and TRBJ1-5, the complete variable domain reads DAGVTQSPTHLIKTRGQQVTLRCSPKSGHDTVSWYQQALGQGPQFIFQYYEEEERQRGNFPDRFSGHQFPNYSSELNVNALLLGDSALYLCASSSSQGQPQHFGDGTRLSIL.

V and J are TRBV28 and TRBJ1-5; D is possibly TRBD1 (5 bases). The CDR3 runs to 15 residues. Between the trimmed V and J ends, which lost 3 bases and 3 bases, there was a span of 12 bases. Germline V gene data show CDR1 as MDHEN and CDR2 as SYDVKM. CDR3 sequence (DNA): TGTGCCAGCAGTTTTGTGACAGTCATCAATCAGCCCCAGCATTTT. It specifies CASSFVTVINQPQHF.